This TCR beta chain comes out of a study of blood T cell repertoires in COVID-19. Background on the study: Samples came from the United States, Italy and Spain, spanning acute and convalescent COVID-19. From T cells, B-cell-depleted T cells, or PBMCs came the material, which was cDNA or gDNA.

Methods used by the authors: Estimation of nucleated cell counts relied on the amplification of reference gene primers. Produced via immunoSEQ multiplex PCR; TCRdb's table is partial and in-frame only. The D gene and trimming were derived from the DNA, and the V and J assignments and clone size from that table. The sample lists 50,000 to 75,000 clones, just under 90% seen once, with 1.1% to 1.5% in the top ten. This CDR3 is built from 13 residues. V lost 4 bases, J lost 4 bases, and 10 bases lay in between. The chain combines TRBV12-3 or TRBV12-4 with TRBJ1-2, with a tentative D call TRBD1 (6 bases). The source material was peripheral blood. This TCR was recovered from a man between 60 and 75 years old with acute or convalescent COVID-19. The DNA of the CDR3 is TGTGCCAGCAGTTCCTCAGGGGTCTATGGCTACACCTTC. Protein: CASSSSGVYGYTF.